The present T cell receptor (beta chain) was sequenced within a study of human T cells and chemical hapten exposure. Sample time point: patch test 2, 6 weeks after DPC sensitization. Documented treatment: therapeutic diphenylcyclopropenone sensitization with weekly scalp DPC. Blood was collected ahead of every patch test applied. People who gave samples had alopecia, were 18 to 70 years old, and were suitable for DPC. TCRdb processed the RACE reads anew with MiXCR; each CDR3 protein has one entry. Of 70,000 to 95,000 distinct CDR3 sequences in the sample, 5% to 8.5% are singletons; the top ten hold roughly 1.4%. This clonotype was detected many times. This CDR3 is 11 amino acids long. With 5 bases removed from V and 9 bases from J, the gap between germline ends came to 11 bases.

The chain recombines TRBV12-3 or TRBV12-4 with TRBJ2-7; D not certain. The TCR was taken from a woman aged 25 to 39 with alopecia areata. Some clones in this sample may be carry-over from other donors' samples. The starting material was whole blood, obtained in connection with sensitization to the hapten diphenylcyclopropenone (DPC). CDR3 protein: CASSLTSGQYF. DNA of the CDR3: TGTGCCAGCAGTCTGACATCCGGGCAGTACTTC.